This T cell receptor beta chain was identified in a study of blood T cell repertoires in COVID-19. Study details: Both acute and convalescent COVID-19 samples were obtained from the United States, Italy and Spain. PBMCs, B-cell-depleted T cells, or T cells provided the cDNA or gDNA that made up the material.

This CDR3 region has 14 residues. CDR1 SGDLS and CDR2 YYNGEE come from the germline V gene. After removal of 0 bases from V and 6 bases from J, the junction contained 3 bases not matched to a gene. As processed by the authors: Amplification from reference gene primers served as the basis for estimated nucleated cell counts. Measured with immunoSEQ multiplex PCR; TCRdb has only the in-frame clones, and not every one. V and J calls and clone size are copied from that table; D and trimming were computed from the DNA. The table has around 91,000 clones, approximately 85% seen once. The source material was peripheral blood. J is TRBJ2-7 and V is TRBV9; 10 nucleotides agree with TRBD2. The sequence was collected from a human donor in a cohort sampled during active COVID-19. This CDR3 is CASSVGSGRGEQYF. DNA of the CDR3: TGTGCCAGCAGCGTAGGGAGCGGGAGGGGCGAGCAGTACTTC.